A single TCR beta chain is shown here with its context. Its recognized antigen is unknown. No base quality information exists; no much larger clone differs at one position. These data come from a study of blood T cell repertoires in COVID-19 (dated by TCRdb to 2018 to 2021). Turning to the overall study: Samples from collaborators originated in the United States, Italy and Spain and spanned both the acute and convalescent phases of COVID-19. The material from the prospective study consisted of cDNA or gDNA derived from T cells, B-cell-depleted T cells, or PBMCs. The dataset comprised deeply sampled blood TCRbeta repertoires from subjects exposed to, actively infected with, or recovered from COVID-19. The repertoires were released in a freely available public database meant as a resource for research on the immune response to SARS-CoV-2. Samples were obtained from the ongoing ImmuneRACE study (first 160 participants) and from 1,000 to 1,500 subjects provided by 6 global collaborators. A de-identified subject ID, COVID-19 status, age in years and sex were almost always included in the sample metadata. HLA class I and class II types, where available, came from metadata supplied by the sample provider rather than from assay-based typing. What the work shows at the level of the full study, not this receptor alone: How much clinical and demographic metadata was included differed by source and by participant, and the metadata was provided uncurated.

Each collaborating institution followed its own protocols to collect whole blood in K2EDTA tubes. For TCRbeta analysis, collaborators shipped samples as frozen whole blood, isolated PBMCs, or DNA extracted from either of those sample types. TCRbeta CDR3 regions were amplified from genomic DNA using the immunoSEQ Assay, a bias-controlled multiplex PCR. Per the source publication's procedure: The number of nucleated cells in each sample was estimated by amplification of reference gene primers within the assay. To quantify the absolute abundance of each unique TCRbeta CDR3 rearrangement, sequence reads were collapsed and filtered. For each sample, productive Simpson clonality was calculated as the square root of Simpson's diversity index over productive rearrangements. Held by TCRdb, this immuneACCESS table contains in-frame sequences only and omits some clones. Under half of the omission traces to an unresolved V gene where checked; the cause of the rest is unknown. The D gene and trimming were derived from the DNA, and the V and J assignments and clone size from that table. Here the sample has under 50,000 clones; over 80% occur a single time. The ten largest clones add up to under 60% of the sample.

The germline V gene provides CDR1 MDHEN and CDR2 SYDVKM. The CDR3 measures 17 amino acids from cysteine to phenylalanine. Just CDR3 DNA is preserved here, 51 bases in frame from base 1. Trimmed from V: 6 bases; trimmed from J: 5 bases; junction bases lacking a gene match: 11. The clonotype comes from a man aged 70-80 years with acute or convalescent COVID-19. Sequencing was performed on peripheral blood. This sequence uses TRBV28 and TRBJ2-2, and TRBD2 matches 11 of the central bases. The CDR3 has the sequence CASSPGLAGRGTGELFF. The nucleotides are TGTGCCAGCAGCCCAGGACTAGCGGGCCGAGGAACCGGGGAGCTGTTTTTT.